This is a list of T cell receptor beta chains from one sample in a study of blood T cell repertoires in COVID-19. Profiled with immunoSEQ multiplex PCR; TCRdb holds only in-frame clones, not every one. The sample comprises around 140,000 clones, nearly 90% of which are singletons, and about 1.7% rests with the top ten. Sequences were obtained from peripheral blood. The receptors come from a man aged 65 to 85 with acute or convalescent COVID-19. CDR3s include the opening cysteine and the closing phenylalanine or tryptophan. The order of the fields is CDR3 DNA, CDR3 protein, V gene, J gene, clone size, D gene. The D gene is left open where the match is weak. The size entry is marked missing in some rows and otherwise reads once, few, many or a size class.

CDR3nt: TGCGCCAGCAGCACGGCCCAGCGGAACACCGGGGAGCTGTTTTTT
CDR3aa: CASSTAQRNTGELFF
v_gene: TRBV5-1
j_gene: TRBJ2-2
abundance: .
d_gene: .

CDR3nt: TGTGCCAGCAGCCATCGTCCCCGGGTGACCTATGGCTACACCTTC
CDR3aa: CASSHRPRVTYGYTF
v_gene: TRBV5-4
j_gene: TRBJ1-2
abundance: once
d_gene: .

CDR3nt: TGTGCCAGTAGTATCGGGGTGGGGAATGAGCAGTTCTTC
CDR3aa: CASSIGVGNEQFF
v_gene: TRBV19
j_gene: TRBJ2-1
abundance: .
d_gene: .

CDR3nt: TGCGCCAGCAGCTTAGGACAGGGTTCTGAAAAACTGTTTTTT
CDR3aa: CASSLGQGSEKLFF
v_gene: TRBV5-1
j_gene: TRBJ1-4
abundance: .
d_gene: TRBD1

CDR3nt: TGCAGCGTGATGCCCCGGGCTCTGCAGGGCCGGGGGGAGCAGTACTTC
CDR3aa: CSVMPRALQGRGEQYF
v_gene: TRBV29-1
j_gene: TRBJ2-7
abundance: .
d_gene: .

CDR3nt: TGTGCCAGCAGCCTGGGGGGGACATCGAACTATGGCTACACCTTC
CDR3aa: CASSLGGTSNYGYTF
v_gene: TRBV5-6
j_gene: TRBJ1-2
abundance: .
d_gene: .

CDR3nt: TGCAGTGCTAGTGTAAGACAGGGGGGAACAGATACGCAGTATTTT
CDR3aa: CSASVRQGGTDTQYF
v_gene: TRBV20-1
j_gene: TRBJ2-3
abundance: .
d_gene: TRBD1

CDR3nt: TGTGCCAGCAGCAACAGGGGCAGCGGAGAGACCCAGTACTTC
CDR3aa: CASSNRGSGETQYF
v_gene: TRBV28
j_gene: TRBJ2-5
abundance: .
d_gene: TRBD1

CDR3nt: TGTGCCAGCAGCTTCAACTTAGCGGACACTGAAGCTTTCTTT
CDR3aa: CASSFNLADTEAFF
v_gene: TRBV11-2
j_gene: TRBJ1-1
abundance: .
d_gene: .

CDR3nt: TGCGCCAGCAGCTTGGCAGGGGGCGCCTCTGGAAACACCATATATTTT
CDR3aa: CASSLAGGASGNTIYF
v_gene: TRBV5-1
j_gene: TRBJ1-3
abundance: .
d_gene: TRBD1

CDR3nt: TGTGCCAGCAGCCAAGAGAGAGGGGGCGTCACGAACACTGAAGCTTTCTTT
CDR3aa: CASSQERGGVTNTEAFF
v_gene: TRBV3-1/TRBV3-2
j_gene: TRBJ1-1
abundance: .
d_gene: TRBD1

CDR3nt: TGTGCCTCCAGGTGGGGCAACACCGGGGAGCTGTTTTTT
CDR3aa: CASRWGNTGELFF
v_gene: TRBV7-8
j_gene: TRBJ2-2
abundance: .
d_gene: .

CDR3nt: TGTGCCAGCAGCAACCCGGGACAGGGATCTCAGCCCCAGCATTTT
CDR3aa: CASSNPGQGSQPQHF
v_gene: TRBV21-1
j_gene: TRBJ1-5
abundance: .
d_gene: .

CDR3nt: TGTGCCAGCAGTTTAGTCGCCTACGAGCAGTACTTC
CDR3aa: CASSLVAYEQYF
v_gene: TRBV12-3/TRBV12-4
j_gene: TRBJ2-7
abundance: .
d_gene: .

CDR3nt: TGCAGCGTTACGGGACCGAACAGGGACAATGAGCAGTTCTTC
CDR3aa: CSVTGPNRDNEQFF
v_gene: TRBV29-1
j_gene: TRBJ2-1
abundance: .
d_gene: .

CDR3nt: TGCGCCATATCAGAACAGATGAACACTGAAGCTTTCTTT
CDR3aa: CAISEQMNTEAFF
v_gene: TRBV10-2
j_gene: TRBJ1-1
abundance: .
d_gene: .

CDR3nt: TGTGCCAGCAGCCCCCTCGAAGCCTCGCAGTATTTT
CDR3aa: CASSPLEASQYF
v_gene: TRBV7-2
j_gene: TRBJ2-3
abundance: .
d_gene: .

CDR3nt: TGCGCCAGCAGCTTCCTCGGGACTAGCGGGGCAAGCACAGATACGCAGTATTTT
CDR3aa: CASSFLGTSGASTDTQYF
v_gene: TRBV5-1
j_gene: TRBJ2-3
abundance: .
d_gene: TRBD2

CDR3nt: TGTGCCAGTGGGACAGGTGGGAACACTGAAGCTTTCTTT
CDR3aa: CASGTGGNTEAFF
v_gene: TRBV19
j_gene: TRBJ1-1
abundance: .
d_gene: TRBD1

CDR3nt: TGTGCCAGCAGCTCACTAGCGGGGGGCCAAGAGACCCAGTACTTC
CDR3aa: CASSSLAGGQETQYF
v_gene: TRBV7-2
j_gene: TRBJ2-5
abundance: .
d_gene: TRBD2

CDR3nt: TGTGCCAGCAGCTCGACGACAGAGTCTGGGGCCAACGTCCTGACTTTC
CDR3aa: CASSSTTESGANVLTF
v_gene: TRBV11-1
j_gene: TRBJ2-6
abundance: .
d_gene: .

CDR3nt: TGTGCCAGCACCATATTAGGTGTGACTAGCGGCTTCAATGAGCAGTTCTTC
CDR3aa: CASTILGVTSGFNEQFF
v_gene: TRBV28
j_gene: TRBJ2-1
abundance: few
d_gene: TRBD2

CDR3nt: TGCGCCAGCAGCCAAGATTCCTCGGTAAGCTCCTACGAGCAGTACTTC
CDR3aa: CASSQDSSVSSYEQYF
v_gene: TRBV4-1
j_gene: TRBJ2-7
abundance: .
d_gene: .

CDR3nt: TGCAGTGCTAGTATCGGCAATGAGCAGTTCTTC
CDR3aa: CSASIGNEQFF
v_gene: TRBV20-1
j_gene: TRBJ2-1
abundance: .
d_gene: .

CDR3nt: TGTGCCAGCAGTCCTCAGACTAGCGGGAGTGGGAATGAGCAGTTCTTC
CDR3aa: CASSPQTSGSGNEQFF
v_gene: TRBV28
j_gene: TRBJ2-1
abundance: .
d_gene: TRBD2

CDR3nt: TGTGCCAGCAGTTCCGAACTAGTAAATGAGCAGTTCTTC
CDR3aa: CASSSELVNEQFF
v_gene: TRBV12-3/TRBV12-4
j_gene: TRBJ2-1
abundance: .
d_gene: .

CDR3nt: TGTGCCTGGAGTCATCGGGGACAGGGGGCGTACCAAAACATTCAGTACTTC
CDR3aa: CAWSHRGQGAYQNIQYF
v_gene: TRBV30
j_gene: TRBJ2-4
abundance: .
d_gene: TRBD1

CDR3nt: TGTGCCAGCAGAGGGACTAGCGGGCTGCTCTCCTACGAGCAGTACTTC
CDR3aa: CASRGTSGLLSYEQYF
v_gene: TRBV28
j_gene: TRBJ2-7
abundance: .
d_gene: TRBD2